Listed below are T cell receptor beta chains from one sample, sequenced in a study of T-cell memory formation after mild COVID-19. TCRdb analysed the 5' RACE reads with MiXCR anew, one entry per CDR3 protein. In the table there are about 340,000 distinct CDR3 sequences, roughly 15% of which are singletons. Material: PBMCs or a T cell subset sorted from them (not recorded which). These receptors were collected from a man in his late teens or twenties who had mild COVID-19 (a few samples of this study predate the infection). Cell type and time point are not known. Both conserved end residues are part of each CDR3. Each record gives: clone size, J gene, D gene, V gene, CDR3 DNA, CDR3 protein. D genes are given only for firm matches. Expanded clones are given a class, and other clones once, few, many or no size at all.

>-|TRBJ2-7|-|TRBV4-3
TGCGCCAGCAGCCAACCCGGGACTCCCGCCTACGAGCAGTACTTC
CASSQPGTPAYEQYF
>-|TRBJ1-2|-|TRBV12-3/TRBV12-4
TGTGCCAGCAGTTTAGGACGGGCCTCAGGGATTTCCTATGGCTACACCTTC
CASSLGRASGISYGYTF
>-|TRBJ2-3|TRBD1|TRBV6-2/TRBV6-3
TGTGCCAGCAGCTGGGACAGGGAGTATACAGATACGCAGTATTTT
CASSWDREYTDTQYF
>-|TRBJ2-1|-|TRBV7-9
TGTGCCAGCAGCCCCAGGACAGAATGGAATGAGCAGTTCTTC
CASSPRTEWNEQFF
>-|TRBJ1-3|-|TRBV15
TGTGCCACCGCAGTATACTCTGGAAACACCATATATTTT
CATAVYSGNTIYF
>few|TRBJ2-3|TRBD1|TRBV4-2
TGTGCCAGCAGCCACCCGGGACAGGGGGCAGATACGCAGTATTTT
CASSHPGQGADTQYF
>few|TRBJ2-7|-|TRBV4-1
TGCGCCAGCAGCCAGGACAGTGAGGCCTACGAGCAGTACTTC
CASSQDSEAYEQYF
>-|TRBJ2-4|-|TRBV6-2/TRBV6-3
TGTGCCAGCAGTTACCGCCCGGGGGCGAGCGGCGACATTCAGTACTTC
CASSYRPGASGDIQYF
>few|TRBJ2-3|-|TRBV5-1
TGCGCCAGCAGCTGGGGGGGGGCTAGCACAGATACGCAGTATTTT
CASSWGGASTDTQYF
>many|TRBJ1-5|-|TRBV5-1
TGCGCCAGCAGCTTCAGTGGGGCAGATCAGCCCCAGCATTTT
CASSFSGADQPQHF
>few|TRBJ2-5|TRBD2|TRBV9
TGTGCCAGCAGCGTAACTGGCGGGGGGGCCGGAGAGACCCAGTACTTC
CASSVTGGGAGETQYF
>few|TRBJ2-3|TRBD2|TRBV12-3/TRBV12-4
TGTGCCGGGGGATGGGGCAGCGGGGGCACAGATACGCAGTATTTT
CAGGWGSGGTDTQYF
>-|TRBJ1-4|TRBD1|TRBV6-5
TGTGCCAGCAGTTCGCCAGGGGGGGGGCCCAAAAAACTGTTTTTT
CASSSPGGGPKKLFF
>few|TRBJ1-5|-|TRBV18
TGTGCCAGCTCACCACCCGGACGGGGAAGGAATCAGCCCCAGCATTTT
CASSPPGRGRNQPQHF
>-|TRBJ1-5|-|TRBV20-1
TGCAGTGCTAGCAGGTCGGGGGCTCGGAATCAGCCCCAGCATTTT
CSASRSGARNQPQHF
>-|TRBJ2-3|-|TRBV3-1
TGTGCCAGCAGCCAAGAACAGCGGGTCACAGATACGCAGTATTTT
CASSQEQRVTDTQYF
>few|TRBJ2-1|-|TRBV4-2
TGTGCCAGCAGCCAAGACCCTGACACAGGGAGGAGTGAGCAGTTCTTC
CASSQDPDTGRSEQFF
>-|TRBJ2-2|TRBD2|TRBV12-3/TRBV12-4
TGTGCCAGCAGTTCGAGCGGGGGGATCGGGGAGCTGTTTTTT
CASSSSGGIGELFF
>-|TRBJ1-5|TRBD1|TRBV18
TGTGCCAGCTCACCACCGATTCGTGGGCCAGGGGGATATCGGGGGGATCAGCCCCAGCATTTT
CASSPPIRGPGGYRGDQPQHF
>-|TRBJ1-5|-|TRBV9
TGTGCCAGCAGCGTAGAGGCGGAAAATCAGCCCCAGCATTTT
CASSVEAENQPQHF
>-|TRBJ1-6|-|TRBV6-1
TGTGCCAGCAGTGACGGGACGTCTAGCTCCTATAATTCACCCCTCCACTTT
CASSDGTSSSYNSPLHF
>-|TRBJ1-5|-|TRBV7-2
TGTGCCAGCAGCGTGTCCTCTAATCAGCCCCAGCATTTT
CASSVSSNQPQHF
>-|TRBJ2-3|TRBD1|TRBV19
TGTGCCAGTAGTCGACAGGGAACCACAGATACGCAGTATTTT
CASSRQGTTDTQYF
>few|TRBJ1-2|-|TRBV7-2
TGTGCCAGCAGCTTGACCGGGGCGGGCTACACCTTC
CASSLTGAGYTF
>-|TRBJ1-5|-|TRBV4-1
TGCGCCAGCAGCCAAGATGGGCGGGGGAAACAGCCCCAGCATTTT
CASSQDGRGKQPQHF
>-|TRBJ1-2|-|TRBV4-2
TGTGCCAGCAGCCAAGATAGGGCCCACTATGGCTACACCTTC
CASSQDRAHYGYTF
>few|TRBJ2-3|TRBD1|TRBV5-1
TGCGCCAGCAGCGGGGACAGGAGAATCACAGATACGCAGTATTTT
CASSGDRRITDTQYF
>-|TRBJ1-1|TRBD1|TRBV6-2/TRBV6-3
TGTGCCAGCAGTCTACAGGGGGTAAACACTGAAGCTTTCTTT
CASSLQGVNTEAFF
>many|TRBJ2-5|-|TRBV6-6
TGTGCCAGCAGCGGACAGTTTGGAGAGACCCAGTACTTC
CASSGQFGETQYF
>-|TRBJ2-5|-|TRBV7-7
TGTGCCAGCAGCCCCTCTTGGCAGGAAAAGACCCAGTACTTC
CASSPSWQEKTQYF
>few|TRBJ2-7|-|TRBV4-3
TGCGCCAGCAGCCAAGACAGGAGGAGCTCCTACGAGCAGTACTTC
CASSQDRRSSYEQYF
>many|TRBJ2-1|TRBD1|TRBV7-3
TGTGCCAGCAGCCCCATCCCGGGACAGGGGGCTCGGGAGCAGTTCTTC
CASSPIPGQGAREQFF
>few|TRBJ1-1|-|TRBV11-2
TGTGCCAGCAGCCCGGGGTCCTCCATGAACACTGAAGCTTTCTTT
CASSPGSSMNTEAFF
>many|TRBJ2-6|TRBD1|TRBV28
TGTGCCAGCAGTGGGACAGTCTCTGGGGCCAACGTCCTGACTTTC
CASSGTVSGANVLTF
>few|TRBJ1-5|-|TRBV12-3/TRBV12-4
TGTGCCAGCAGTTTGGGGGAGACCATCAGGTATGGCAATCAGCCCCAGCATTTT
CASSLGETIRYGNQPQHF
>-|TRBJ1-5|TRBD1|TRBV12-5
TGTGCTAGTGGTCCGCAGGGGGCTTATCAGCCCCAGCATTTT
CASGPQGAYQPQHF
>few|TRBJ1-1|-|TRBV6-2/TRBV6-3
TGTGCCAGCGGTGTTGGAGGGACTGAAGCTTTCTTT
CASGVGGTEAFF
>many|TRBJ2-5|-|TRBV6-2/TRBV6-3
TGTGCCAGCAGTTACTGGACCGCCTCTGAGACCCAGTACTTC
CASSYWTASETQYF
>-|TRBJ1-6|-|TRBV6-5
TGTGCCAGCAGTTACTCGAACTTCCAGGGGTCACCCCTCCACTTT
CASSYSNFQGSPLHF
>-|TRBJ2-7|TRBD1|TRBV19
TGTGCCAGTAGTCCGCACGGACAGGGGGCCTACGAGCAGTACTTC
CASSPHGQGAYEQYF
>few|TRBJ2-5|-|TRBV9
TGTGCCAGCAGCGTAGCTACGGGGCAGACCCAAGAGACCCAGTACTTC
CASSVATGQTQETQYF
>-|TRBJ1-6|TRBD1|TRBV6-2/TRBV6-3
TGTGCCAGCAGCCAGACAGGGATGGGATCACCCCTCCACTTT
CASSQTGMGSPLHF
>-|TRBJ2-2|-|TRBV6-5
TGTGCCAGCAGCCTACATAGGGGGGCGCTCACCGGGGAGCTGTTTTTT
CASSLHRGALTGELFF
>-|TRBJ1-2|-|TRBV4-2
TGTGCCAGCAGCCAAGATTCGTCTCAAGGGTATGGCTACACCTTC
CASSQDSSQGYGYTF
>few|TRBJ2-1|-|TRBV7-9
TGTGCCAGCAGGCTAGCCAACGAGCAGTTCTTC
CASRLANEQFF
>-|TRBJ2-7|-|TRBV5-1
TGCGCCAGCAGCTTTTTTCCACGGGACAACTCCTACGAGCAGTACTTC
CASSFFPRDNSYEQYF
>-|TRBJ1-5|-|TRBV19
TGTGCCAGTAGTATATGGGGTGGCAATCAGCCCCAGCATTTT
CASSIWGGNQPQHF
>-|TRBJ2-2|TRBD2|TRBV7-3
TGTGCCAGCAGCATCGTTAGCGGGGTCAACACCGGGGAGCTGTTTTTT
CASSIVSGVNTGELFF
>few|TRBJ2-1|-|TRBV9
TGTGCCAGCAGCGTAGCACCGGGACAAAAGAACAATGAGCAGTTCTTC
CASSVAPGQKNNEQFF
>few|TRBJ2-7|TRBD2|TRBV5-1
TGCGCCAGCAGCTTGGTAGCGGGGGAAGCCTACGAGCAGTACTTC
CASSLVAGEAYEQYF